This note documents a single TCR beta chain sequence. J gave up 6 bases and V 3 bases, and 2 bases lay outside the gene matches. The germline CDR1 and CDR2 sequences are LNHNV and YYDKDF (reference sequence). This CDR3 contains 15 residues. Assay: immunoSEQ multiplex PCR; the TCRdb copy retains only in-frame clones and omits some. This table has 65,000 to 95,000 clones, 84% appearing once. Healthy donors had no documented immune events, such as infections, while sampled. The data belong to a study of identifying expanded T cells in peripheral blood. The chain employs TRBV15 and TRBJ2-3, with 14 bases aligning to TRBD2. Material for sequencing was blood. This TCR was sampled from a person between 18 and 69 years old in good health. CDR3 protein: CATSRGLAGVDTQYF. CDR3 DNA: TGTGCCACCAGCAGGGGACTAGCGGGAGTGGATACGCAGTATTTT.